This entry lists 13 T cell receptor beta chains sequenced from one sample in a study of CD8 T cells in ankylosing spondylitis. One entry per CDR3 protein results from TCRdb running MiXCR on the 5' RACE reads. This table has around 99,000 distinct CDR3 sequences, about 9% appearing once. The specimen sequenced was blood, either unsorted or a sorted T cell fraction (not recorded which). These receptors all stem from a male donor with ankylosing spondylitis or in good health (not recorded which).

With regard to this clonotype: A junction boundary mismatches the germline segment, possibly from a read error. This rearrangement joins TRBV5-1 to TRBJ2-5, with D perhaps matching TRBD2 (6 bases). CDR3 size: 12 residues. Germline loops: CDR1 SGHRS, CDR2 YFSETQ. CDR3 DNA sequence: TGCGCCAGCCGGGGGATATCGGAGACCCGGTACTTC. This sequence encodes CASRGISETRYF.

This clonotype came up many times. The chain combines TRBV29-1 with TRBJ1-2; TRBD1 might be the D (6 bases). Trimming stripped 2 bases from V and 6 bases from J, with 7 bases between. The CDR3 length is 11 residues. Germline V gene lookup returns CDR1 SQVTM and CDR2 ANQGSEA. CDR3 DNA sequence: TGCAGCGTTGAACAGGGGCATGGCTACACCTTC. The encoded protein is CSVEQGHGYTF.

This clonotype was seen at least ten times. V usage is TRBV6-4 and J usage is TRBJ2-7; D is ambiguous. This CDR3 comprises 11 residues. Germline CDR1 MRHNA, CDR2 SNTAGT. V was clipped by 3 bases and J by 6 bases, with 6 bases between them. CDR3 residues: CASSDSPEQYF. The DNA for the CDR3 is TGTGCCAGCAGTGATTCCCCCGAGCAGTACTTC.

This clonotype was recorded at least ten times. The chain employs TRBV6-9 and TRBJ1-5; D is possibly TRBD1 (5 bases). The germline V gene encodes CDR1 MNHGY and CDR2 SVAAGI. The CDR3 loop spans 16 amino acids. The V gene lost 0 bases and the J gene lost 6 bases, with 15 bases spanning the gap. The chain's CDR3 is CASSYSPGRAAQPQHF. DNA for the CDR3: TGTGCCAGCAGTTATTCACCGGGGCGCGCGGCTCAGCCCCAGCATTTT.

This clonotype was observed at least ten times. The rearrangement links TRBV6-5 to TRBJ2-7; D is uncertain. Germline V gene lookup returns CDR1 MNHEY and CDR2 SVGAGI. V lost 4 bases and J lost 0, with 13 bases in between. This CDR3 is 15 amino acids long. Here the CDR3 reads CASSFQEPTSYEQYF. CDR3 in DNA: TGTGCCAGCAGTTTTCAGGAGCCGACCTCCTACGAGCAGTACTTC.

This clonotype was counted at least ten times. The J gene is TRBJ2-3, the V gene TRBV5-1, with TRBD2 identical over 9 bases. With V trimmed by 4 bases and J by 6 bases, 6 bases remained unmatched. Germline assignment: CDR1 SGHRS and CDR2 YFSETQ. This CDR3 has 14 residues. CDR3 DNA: TGCGCCAGCAGCCCGGGACTAGCAGCGGATACGCAGTATTTT. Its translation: CASSPGLAADTQYF. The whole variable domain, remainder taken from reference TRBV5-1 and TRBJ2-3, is KAGVTQTPRYLIKTRGQQVTLSCSPISGHRSVSWYQQTPGQGLQFLFEYFSETQRNKGNFPGRFSGRQFSNSRSEMNVSTLELGDSALYLCASSPGLAADTQYFGPGTRLTVL.

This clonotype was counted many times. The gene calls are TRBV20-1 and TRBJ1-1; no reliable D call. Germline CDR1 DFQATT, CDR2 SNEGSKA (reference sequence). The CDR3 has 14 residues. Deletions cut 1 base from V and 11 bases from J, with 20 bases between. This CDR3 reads CSARASQSAPGAFF. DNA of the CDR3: TGCAGTGCTAGAGCGAGTCAGTCCGCCCCTGGTGCTTTCTTT.

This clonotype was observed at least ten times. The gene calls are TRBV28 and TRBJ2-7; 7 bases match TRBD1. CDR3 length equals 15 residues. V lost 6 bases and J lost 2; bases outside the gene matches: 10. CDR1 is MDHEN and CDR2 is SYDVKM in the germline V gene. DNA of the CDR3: TGTGCCAGCAGCCCTACCGGGACAGCACCCTACGAGCAGTACTTC. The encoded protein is CASSPTGTAPYEQYF.

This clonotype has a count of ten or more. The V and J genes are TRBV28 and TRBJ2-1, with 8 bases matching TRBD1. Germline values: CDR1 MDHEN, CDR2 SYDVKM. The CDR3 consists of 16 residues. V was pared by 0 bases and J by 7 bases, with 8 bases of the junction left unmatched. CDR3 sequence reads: CASSLWAGGGLNEQFF. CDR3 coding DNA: TGTGCCAGCAGTTTATGGGCAGGGGGCGGTTTGAATGAGCAGTTCTTC.

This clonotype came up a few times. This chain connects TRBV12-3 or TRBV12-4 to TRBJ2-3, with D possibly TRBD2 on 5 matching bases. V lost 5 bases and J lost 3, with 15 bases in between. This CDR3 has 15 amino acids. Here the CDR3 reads CASSGMGGRTDTQYF. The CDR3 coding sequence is TGTGCCAGCAGTGGAATGGGCGGGCGAACAGATACGCAGTATTTT.

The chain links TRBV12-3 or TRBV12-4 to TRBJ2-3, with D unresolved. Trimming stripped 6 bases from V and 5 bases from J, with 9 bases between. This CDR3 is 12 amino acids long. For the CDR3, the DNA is TGTGCCAGCAGCTTAACGGGAGATACGCAGTATTTT. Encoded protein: CASSLTGDTQYF.

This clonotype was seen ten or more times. The chain's CDR3 is CATSDFGASPWGETQYF. For the CDR3, the DNA is TGTGCCACCAGTGATTTCGGGGCGAGTCCCTGGGGAGAGACCCAGTACTTC. The rearrangement joins TRBV24-1 to TRBJ2-5; the D call may be TRBD1 or TRBD2 (5 bases each). Germline loops: CDR1 KGHDR, CDR2 SFDVKD. V dropped 1 base and J dropped 4 bases, with 18 bases sitting between them. The CDR3 is made up of 17 amino acids.

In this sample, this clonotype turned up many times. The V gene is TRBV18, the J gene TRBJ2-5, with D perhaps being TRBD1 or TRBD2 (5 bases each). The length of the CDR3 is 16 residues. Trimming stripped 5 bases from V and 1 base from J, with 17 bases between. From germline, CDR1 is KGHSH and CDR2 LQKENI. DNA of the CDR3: TGTGCCAGCTCAAGGGAGCTGCAGGGTATCCAAGAGACCCAGTACTTC. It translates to CASSRELQGIQETQYF.